This TCR beta chain was observed in a study of T cells in Graves' hyperthyroidism and ophthalmopathy. General observations from the study: Before onset, ophthalmopathy was predicted by the model a median about 6.2 months earlier. A 13 V-J signature model discriminated ophthalmopathy versus stable hyperthyroidism.

Pregnant or lactating patients were excluded, as were those with uncontrolled infection or other autoimmune disease. On this clonotype: Its antigen remains unknown.

TCR beta CDR3 sequences were amplified from RNA transcripts. The TCR CDR3 was amplified in a first-round RT-PCR using the HTBI primer set. TCRdb ran MiXCR on the multiplex PCR reads and lists one entry per CDR3 protein. The sample holds some 490,000 distinct CDR3 sequences, roughly 22% seen once. From germline, CDR1 is KGHSH and CDR2 LQKENI. CDR3 size: 18 residues. V lost 4 bases to trimming and J lost 0 bases, with 19 bases between them. Sequencing was carried out using blood. The gene calls are TRBV18 and TRBJ1-3; D not certain. This sequence originates from a woman in her 70s with Graves' ophthalmopathy. CDR3: CASSLLDLRGFSGNTIYF. In DNA, the CDR3 is TGTGCCAGCTCACTTCTTGATTTACGGGGATTCTCTGGAAACACCATATATTTT.